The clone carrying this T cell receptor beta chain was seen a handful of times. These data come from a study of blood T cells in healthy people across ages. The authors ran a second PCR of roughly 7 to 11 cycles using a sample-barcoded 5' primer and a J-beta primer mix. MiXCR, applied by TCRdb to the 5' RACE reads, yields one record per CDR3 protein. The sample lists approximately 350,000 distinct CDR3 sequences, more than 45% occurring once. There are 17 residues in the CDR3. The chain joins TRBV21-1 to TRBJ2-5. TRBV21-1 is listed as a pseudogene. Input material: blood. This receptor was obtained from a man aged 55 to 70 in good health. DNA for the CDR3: TGTGCCAGCAGCAAAGCCATCGAATCAAATTGGAAAGAGACCCAGTACTTC. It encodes CASSKAIESNWKETQYF.